This T cell receptor (beta chain) was observed in a study of T cells expressing NK-cell markers. Findings and caveats of the study: Expanded NKG2C+ T cell clones were not confirmed as HCMV-specific.

This CDR3 is 13 amino acids long. Per germline, CDR1 SGHNT and CDR2 YYREEE (reference sequence). It was by 5'RACE template switching with UMIs that TCR beta cDNA was made. TCRdb re-called the 5' RACE reads; every CDR3 protein appears as one record, without DNA. The specimen's table records about 450,000 distinct CDR3 sequences. A remark on this clonotype: Its antigen is not known.

Sequences were obtained from blood T cells: a sorted CD56 or NKG2C T cell subset, CD4+ or CD8+ T cells, or bulk PBMC T cells (not recorded which). This clonotype originated in a woman aged 18 to 75 in good health. The genes are TRBV5-4 and TRBJ2-3. CDR3 amino acids: CASSLGITDTQYF.